The source of this T cell receptor beta chain is a study of cytomegalovirus exposure and HLA in healthy donors. Study information: A prior analysis found roughly 100 million unique TCR beta sequences from around 180 million T cells.

Amplification used 60 Vbeta primers and 13 Jbeta primers. TCRdb's table, derived via immunoSEQ multiplex PCR, lists solely in-frame clones and lacks some. The repertoire has more than 140,000 clones, about 75% of them found once; the top ten carry roughly 0.7%. Study-level results: Some highly shared sequence variants likely arose as a pipeline artifact. When analyzed later, a missense DCLRE1C variant was found to be linked to TCR beta V- and J-gene trimming. Presence/absence analysis assumed near-uniform sequencing depth across donors.

With respect to this clone: The antigen is not known.

V was pared by 5 bases and J by 5 bases, with 3 bases of the junction left unmatched. CDR1 is SGHTA, CDR2 FQGNSA, per germline. There are 14 residues in the CDR3. The material sequenced was PBMCs. The chain combines TRBV7-2 with TRBJ2-7; 13 bases map to TRBD2. This sequence originates from a male donor in good health and CMV-seronegative. CDR3 bases: TGTGCCAGCAGCCAAGGGACTAGCGGGGACGAGCAGTACTTC. The encoded protein is CASSQGTSGDEQYF.